The 32 T cell receptor beta chains below come from one sample, sequenced in a study of CD8+ T cells in alopecia areata. TCR sequencing used cDNA made by reverse transcription of extracted RNA. Assay: immunoSEQ multiplex PCR; the TCRdb copy retains only in-frame clones and omits some. This table has about 140,000 clones, about 47% appearing once. The sample in question was CD4+ T cells sorted from blood, obtained at week 0. The receptors were sampled from a human donor with alopecia areata.

The V call is TRBV30, the J call TRBJ2-6; tentatively, D is TRBD2 (5 bases). Trimming left V 0 bases short and J 4 bases short, with 10 bases between. Germline-derived CDR1 and CDR2 are GTSNPN and SVGIG (reference sequence). The CDR3 length is 15 residues. CDR3: CAWSVTTRGANVLTF. CDR3 nucleotide sequence: TGTGCCTGGAGTGTAACCACTAGGGGGGCCAACGTCCTGACTTTC.

V is TRBV2 and J is TRBJ1-5; 7 nucleotides agree with TRBD1. Germline loops: CDR1 SNHLY, CDR2 FYNNEI. V shed 6 bases and J 1 base; nucleotides not matched to a gene: 9. The CDR3 contains 16 residues. This CDR3 reads CASRGEGAGSNQPQHF. CDR3 in DNA: TGTGCCAGCAGAGGTGAGGGGGCTGGGAGCAATCAGCCCCAGCATTTT.

The chain carries TRBV29-1 and TRBJ2-1, with D possibly matching TRBD1 (5 bases). The CDR3 length is 12 residues. V was clipped by 7 bases and J by 2 bases, with 9 bases between them. Germline V lookup: CDR1 SQVTM, CDR2 ANQGSEA. The CDR3 DNA sequence: TGCAGCGGGCAGGGTACCTACAATGAGCAGTTCTTC. Translation: CSGQGTYNEQFF.

The chain combines TRBV29-1 with TRBJ2-3, with D unclear. Trimming stripped 8 bases from V and 0 bases from J, with 12 bases between. The CDR3 spans 13 residues. The germline V gene encodes CDR1 SQVTM and CDR2 ANQGSEA. The CDR3 region is CSYRTGSTDTQYF. CDR3 coding DNA: TGCAGCTACCGGACGGGTAGCACAGATACGCAGTATTTT.

The gene calls are TRBV29-1 and TRBJ2-1; TRBD1 matches 10 bases. With 6 bases clipped from V and 9 bases from J, the junction kept 8 bases outside the gene matches. CDR1 is SQVTM and CDR2 is ANQGSEA in the germline V gene. The CDR3 has 13 amino acids. The CDR3 loop is CSVGQGGFGEQFF. CDR3 nucleotide sequence: TGCAGCGTCGGACAGGGGGGTTTCGGTGAGCAGTTCTTC.

CDR3 loop: CAWSHAATGGQFF. For the CDR3, the DNA is TGTGCCTGGAGTCACGCAGCGACGGGGGGGCAGTTCTTC. The genes are TRBV30 and TRBJ2-1; 7 positions match TRBD2. CDR3 length equals 13 residues. V was pared by 2 bases and J by 12 bases, with 10 bases of the junction left unmatched. The germline gives CDR1 GTSNPN, CDR2 SVGIG (reference sequence).

The table lists this clone with a count of one. The chain employs TRBV7-2 and TRBJ2-5, with 10 bases that match TRBD2. The V gene's germline CDR1 is SGHTA and CDR2 FQGNSA. V shed 7 bases, J shed 3 bases, and the junction held 8 bases outside the gene matches. The CDR3 covers 15 residues. This CDR3 reads CASTERGGREETQYF. DNA of the CDR3: TGTGCCAGCACCGAGCGGGGGGGCCGGGAAGAGACCCAGTACTTC.

This clone was detected a few times. J is TRBJ2-3 and V is TRBV30; 8 nucleotides align to TRBD2. This CDR3 has 14 amino acids. V lost 5 bases to trimming and J lost 5 bases; unmatched junction nucleotides: 9. CDR1 and CDR2 from the germline V gene are GTSNPN and SVGIG (reference sequence). The CDR3 DNA is TGTGCCTGGTCTCTTAGCGGGAAGGGAGATACGCAGTATTTT. Translated, it gives CAWSLSGKGDTQYF.

This rearrangement joins TRBV29-1 to TRBJ2-1; D is unclear. The V gene's germline CDR1 is SQVTM and CDR2 ANQGSEA. CDR3 size: 13 residues. Trimming shortened V by 0 bases and J by 2 bases, and 5 bases separated the two germline ends. CDR3 sequence (DNA): TGCAGCGTTGAAGAACAGCCCTACAATGAGCAGTTCTTC. This translates into CSVEEQPYNEQFF.

The rearrangement uses TRBV7-2 and TRBJ1-2; TRBD1 agrees at 7 bases. The CDR3 has 13 residues. Germline V gene data show CDR1 as SGHTA and CDR2 as FQGNSA. Germline trimming cut 4 bases from V and 7 bases from J; bases unmatched to any gene: 6. The CDR3 here is CASSSMTGSGYTF. The CDR3 nucleotides are TGTGCCAGCAGCTCGATGACAGGGTCTGGCTACACCTTC. The full variable domain, in which reference TRBV7-2 and TRBJ1-2 provide the parts outside the CDR3, is GAGVSQSPSNKVTEKGKDVELRCDPISGHTALYWYRQSLGQGLEFLIYFQGNSAPDKSGLPSDRFSAERTGGSVSTLTIQRTQQEDSAVYLCASSSMTGSGYTFGSGTRLTVV.

This clone has just a few counts. The CDR3 sequence: CSARPRSRREPHEQYF. The CDR3 DNA reads TGCAGCGCCCGACCCCGTTCAAGGCGGGAGCCCCACGAGCAGTACTTC. The V and J genes are TRBV29-1 and TRBJ2-7, with TRBD2 identical over 7 bases. The V segment lost 7 bases and the J segment 5 bases; nucleotides outside the gene matches: 20. Germline lookup yields CDR1 SQVTM and CDR2 ANQGSEA. This CDR3 has 16 amino acids.

For this clone: Other DNA sequences in this sample translate to the same CDR3. The chain uses TRBV11-2 and TRBJ2-5; the D is unclear. The CDR3 totals 11 residues. The germline V and J ends were trimmed by 4 bases and 3 bases, with 3 bases remaining between them. Germline-derived CDR1 and CDR2 are SGHAT and FQNNGV. Here the CDR3 DNA reads TGTGCCAGCAGCTCAAAAGAGACCCAGTACTTC. Translated: CASSSKETQYF. Filled out from reference TRBV11-2 and TRBJ2-5, the complete variable domain reads EAGVAQSPRYKIIEKRQSVAFWCNPISGHATLYWYQQILGQGPKLLIQFQNNGVVDDSQLPKDRFSAERLKGVDSTLKIQPAKLEDSAVYLCASSSKETQYFGPGTRLLVL.

This clone has a handful of counts. This sequence joins TRBV5-1 and TRBJ2-4; D unclear. The CDR3 runs 13 residues. Germline CDR1 SGHRS, CDR2 YFSETQ. V was clipped by 0 bases and J by 9 bases, with 10 bases between them. The CDR3: CASSLAEPRIQYF. In nucleotides, the CDR3 is TGCGCCAGCAGCTTGGCCGAGCCCCGCATTCAGTACTTC.

This clone was seen a few times. The J gene is TRBJ1-4, the V gene TRBV29-1; perhaps TRBD1 as D (6 bases). This CDR3 is 14 amino acids long. CDR1 is SQVTM, CDR2 ANQGSEA, per germline. The V end was cut by 0 bases, the J end by 8 bases, with 13 bases between. This chain's CDR3 is CSVEDAQGREKLFF. The DNA for the CDR3 is TGCAGCGTTGAAGACGCGCAGGGGAGGGAAAAACTGTTTTTT. The full variable domain, completed using reference TRBV29-1 and TRBJ1-4, is SAVISQKPSRDICQRGTSLTIQCQVDSQVTMMFWYRQQPGQSLTLIATANQGSEATYESGFVIDKFPISRPNLTFSTLTVSNMSPEDSSIYLCSVEDAQGREKLFFGSGTQLSVL.

The chain combines TRBV30 with TRBJ2-7; possible D gene TRBD1, 5 bases. Germline CDR1 and CDR2: GTSNPN and SVGIG (reference sequence). The CDR3 has 12 residues. Trimming stripped 2 bases from V and 5 bases from J, with 10 bases between. CDR3 sequence (DNA): TGTGCCTGGAGTCAAAGGGGCAACGAGCAGTACTTC. Protein sequence: CAWSQRGNEQYF.

This sequence joins TRBV7-2 and TRBJ2-7, with D perhaps being TRBD1 or TRBD2 (6 bases each). The CDR3 is 15 amino acids. Trimming stripped 2 bases from V and 5 bases from J, with 16 bases between. Germline V gene data show CDR1 as SGHTA and CDR2 as FQGNSA. For the CDR3, the DNA is TGTGCCAGCAGCTTACGGACAGTCACGGGGGACGAGCAGTACTTC. Protein: CASSLRTVTGDEQYF.

This clone was counted only a few times. The same CDR3 can be traced to other DNA sequences in this sample. The gene calls are TRBV30 and TRBJ2-5, with D possibly being TRBD2 (5 bases). The germline V and J ends were trimmed by 2 bases and 4 bases, with 11 bases remaining between them. The CDR3 is 13 amino acids. In germline, CDR1 is GTSNPN, CDR2 SVGIG (reference sequence). CDR3 in amino acids: CAWSTRGRETQYF. Here the CDR3 DNA reads TGTGCCTGGAGTACCCGGGGTAGAGAGACCCAGTACTTC.

J is TRBJ1-5 and V is TRBV29-1; D gene ambiguous. CDR1 and CDR2 (germline): SQVTM, ANQGSEA. Trimming removed 6 bases from V and 4 bases from J, with 16 bases in between. The CDR3 length is 14 residues. The CDR3 region is CSVRLGAANQPQHF. The DNA of the CDR3 is TGCAGCGTGAGGCTGGGTGCGGCTAATCAGCCCCAGCATTTT.

V and J are TRBV4-2 and TRBJ2-5; D is possibly TRBD2 (6 bases). V dropped 3 bases and J dropped 3 bases, with 11 bases sitting between them. Germline values: CDR1 LGHNA, CDR2 YNFKEQ. This CDR3 is 14 amino acids long. The DNA for the CDR3 is TGTGCCAGCAGCCAGGCTAGCGCAGAAGAGACCCAGTACTTC. Encoded protein: CASSQASAEETQYF.

This clone was recorded many times. The chain couples TRBV7-3 to TRBJ2-1; D might be TRBD2 (5 bases). The germline gives CDR1 SGHTA, CDR2 FQGTGA. Trimming stripped 2 bases from V and 2 bases from J, with 7 bases between. The CDR3 runs 14 residues. In DNA form, the CDR3 reads TGTGCCAGCAGCTTACAAGCGGCCTACAATGAGCAGTTCTTC. As protein: CASSLQAAYNEQFF.

This clone showed up just a few times. The gene calls are TRBV23-1 and TRBJ1-3; unclear D gene. TRBV23-1 is assigned to the ORF class and has an uncertain function. This CDR3 spans 16 amino acids. Trimming took 0 bases from V and 2 from J, leaving 11 bases between them. CDR3 sequence (DNA): TGCGCCAGCAGTCAATCGTCGGATCAGGCTGGAAACACCATATATTTT. It is translated as CASSQSSDQAGNTIYF.

This clone was recorded many times. Sequence at one end of the junction differs from germline and may be a read error. V is TRBV5-4 and J is TRBJ2-3; D may be TRBD2 (6 bases). The CDR3 extends over 13 amino acids. Germline CDR1 is SGHNT and CDR2 is YYREEE (reference sequence). The CDR3: CATSGRGTDTQYF. For the CDR3, the DNA is TGTGCCACCAGCGGGCGGGGAACAGATACGCAGTATTTT.

This sequence joins TRBV6-5 and TRBJ1-2; TRBD1 matches 8 bases. The CDR3 spans 15 residues. Germline V gene sequence: CDR1 MNHEY, CDR2 SVGAGI. V gave up 2 bases and J gave up 4 bases; unmatched junction bases: 6. The CDR3 sequence: CASSYRGQGGYGYTF. In DNA, the CDR3 is TGTGCCAGCAGTTACCGAGGACAGGGAGGCTATGGCTACACCTTC.

The chain uses TRBV14 and TRBJ2-2; D uncertain. CDR3 length: 13 amino acids. Trimming removed 0 bases at V and 7 bases at J, with 6 bases between. Germline lookup yields CDR1 SGHDN and CDR2 FVKESK. The CDR3 loop is CASSQDRIGELFF. CDR3 coding DNA: TGTGCCAGCAGCCAAGATCGCATCGGGGAGCTGTTTTTT.

The CDR3 bases are TGCAGCGTTCGTGGACTAGCGGGAGGAAGGGATGAGCAGTTCTTC. Residues: CSVRGLAGGRDEQFF. This sequence joins TRBV29-1 and TRBJ2-1, with 14 positions matching TRBD2. The CDR3 covers 15 residues. The V and J ends lost 5 bases and 8 bases, in that order; junction bases with no gene match: 8. Germline V gene sequence: CDR1 SQVTM, CDR2 ANQGSEA.

The chain has TRBV6-4 and TRBJ2-5; the D is unclear. V shed 3 bases and J shed 5 bases, with 7 bases lying between them. Germline CDR1 reads MRHNA; CDR2 reads SNTAGT. This CDR3 is built from 12 residues. In nucleotides, the CDR3 is TGTGCCAGCAGTGATTTCGTGGAGACCCAGTACTTC. It is translated as CASSDFVETQYF.

V and J are TRBV5-1 and TRBJ2-5; D call uncertain. Germline loops: CDR1 SGHRS, CDR2 YFSETQ. The CDR3 totals 14 residues. The ends were cut back, 7 bases at V and 3 bases at J, with 16 bases in the middle. The CDR3 region is CASSLSVSEETQYF. CDR3 in DNA: TGCGCCAGCTCCCTCAGTGTTTCGGAAGAGACCCAGTACTTC.

This clone was observed a few times. This rearrangement joins TRBV4-3 to TRBJ2-5, with D possibly matching TRBD2 (6 bases). Between the trimmed V and J ends, which lost 4 bases and 5 bases, there was a span of 17 bases. Germline-derived CDR1 and CDR2 are LGHNA and YSLEER. The CDR3 consists of 15 residues. The CDR3 here is CASSPGTQGGETQYF. The CDR3 bases are TGCGCCAGCAGCCCGGGGACTCAGGGCGGGGAGACCCAGTACTTC.

This clone was seen a single time. V is TRBV25-1 and J is TRBJ1-2; possibly TRBD1 for D (5 bases). The CDR3 extends over 12 amino acids. Germline V gene lookup returns CDR1 MGHDK and CDR2 SYGVNS. Trimming removed 3 bases from V and 4 bases from J, with 6 bases in between. CDR3 loop: CASSEGVYGYTF. The CDR3 DNA sequence: TGTGCCAGCAGTGAGGGGGTCTATGGCTACACCTTC.

In this sample, this clone turned up a few times. DNA for the CDR3: TGTGCCTGGCGTGACCACCCCCCGGGACCTAACTATGGCTACACCTTC. This sequence encodes CAWRDHPPGPNYGYTF. J is TRBJ1-2 and V is TRBV30, with a tentative D call TRBD1 (5 bases). V lost 5 bases and J lost 0, with 19 bases in between. CDR3 size: 16 residues. Per germline, CDR1 GTSNPN and CDR2 SVGIG (reference sequence).

The V call is TRBV9, the J call TRBJ2-7; a weak D match, TRBD2 (5 bases). Germline V gene lookup returns CDR1 SGDLS and CDR2 YYNGEE. The CDR3 runs to 16 residues. The V end lost 4 bases, the J end lost 0 bases, and 17 bases lay between the germline ends. CDR3 bases: TGTGCCAGCAGCCCCACCCCCGCGGGTGTCTCCTACGAGCAGTACTTC. Translation gives CASSPTPAGVSYEQYF.

CDR3 region: CAGGPPGAEAFF. CDR3 DNA: TGTGCCGGGGGTCCCCCAGGGGCTGAAGCTTTCTTT. The J gene is TRBJ1-1, the V gene TRBV30, with a weak D call TRBD1 (6 bases). V was clipped by 8 bases and J by 6 bases, with 16 bases between them. The germline gives CDR1 GTSNPN, CDR2 SVGIG (reference sequence). There are 12 residues in the CDR3.